This T cell receptor (beta chain) comes out of a study of regulatory T cells in long-lasting Graves disease. Study overall: Antithyroid drugs had been taken by newly diagnosed Graves' patients for under 3 months.

Stated time point: newly diagnosed GD, antithyroid drugs for less than 3 months. Preparation of the TCR library used RNA extracted from PBMCs. With 3 bases removed from V and 1 base from J, the gap between germline ends came to 12 bases. The CDR3 has 15 amino acids. The germline CDR1 and CDR2 sequences are DFQATT and SNEGSKA (reference sequence). Building of the TCR beta libraries involved iRepertoire HTBI primers and Arm-PCR of CDR3 regions. MiXCR was run by TCRdb on the multiplex PCR reads, yielding one entry per CDR3 protein. The table records just over 600,000 distinct CDR3 sequences, roughly 15% of them present only once. In addition, the sample was reused for a study of T cells in Graves' hyperthyroidism and ophthalmopathy. That paper adds: In the analysis, a 13 V-J model separated ophthalmopathy from stable hyperthyroidism.

The chain is built from TRBV20-1 and TRBJ2-2; D not resolved. This TCR was sampled from a woman in her twenties or thirties with Graves disease. The specimen was peripheral blood mononuclear cells (PBMCs), collected at new diagnosis, from a patient treated with antithyroid drugs. CDR3 residues: CSASGRIRNTGELFF. The DNA of the CDR3 is TGCAGTGCTAGTGGCCGGATCCGGAACACCGGGGAGCTGTTTTTT.